This T cell receptor (beta chain) was recorded in a study of cytomegalovirus exposure and HLA in healthy donors. PCR was performed using 60 Vbeta and 13 Jbeta primers. Sequencing was performed with immunoSEQ multiplex PCR; in TCRdb, only in-frame clones are kept and a portion is missing. Here the sample spans approximately 83,000 clones, around 82% being singletons. V shed 2 bases and J 1 base; nucleotides not matched to a gene: 13. The germline V gene encodes CDR1 SGHVS and CDR2 FQNEAQ. There are 18 residues in the CDR3. This clonotype originated in a man younger than 30 in good health and CMV-seronegative. Sequenced material: PBMCs. The chain couples TRBV7-8 to TRBJ1-1; 7 bases line up with TRBD1. CDR3 bases: TGTGCCAGCAGCTTAAGGGACAGACTTCTTTCTAGGAACACTGAAGCTTTCTTT. Translation gives CASSLRDRLLSRNTEAFF.